This T cell receptor (beta chain) was identified in a study of blood T cell repertoires in COVID-19. Only in-frame clones appear in the TCRdb table, and some are missing; sequencing was by immunoSEQ multiplex PCR. The top ten hold almost 2% of the sample, which has more than 200,000 clones, 86% seen once. The CDR3 is 15 residues long. V was shortened by 0 bases and J by 2 bases, with 11 bases between the two germline ends. The germline gives CDR1 LGHNA, CDR2 YSLEER. The J gene is TRBJ2-7, the V gene TRBV4-3, with a tentative D call TRBD1 (6 bases). Input material: peripheral blood. This TCR was sampled from a man aged 25-45 years with active or convalescent COVID-19. This chain's CDR3 is CASSQDIGQPYEQYF. In DNA form, the CDR3 reads TGCGCCAGCAGCCAAGATATCGGACAGCCCTACGAGCAGTACTTC.